The 26 T cell receptor beta chains listed next were all sequenced from one sample in a study of blood T cell repertoires in COVID-19. Clones were sequenced by immunoSEQ multiplex PCR, and TCRdb holds only the in-frame ones, with some missing. The sample shows tens of thousands of clones, 85% to 90% of them seen only once. Sequencing used peripheral blood. These receptors all stem from a human donor in a cohort sampled during active COVID-19. The donor label of this sample is uncertain.

In this sample, this clone turned up once. CDR3 sequence: CASSPDRRYSNQPQHF. CDR3 DNA: TGTGCCAGCAGTCCGGACAGGAGATATAGCAATCAGCCCCAGCATTTT. This sequence joins TRBV27 and TRBJ1-5; 7 nucleotides align to TRBD1. The CDR3 runs 16 residues. The trim removed 5 bases at V and 0 bases at J, leaving 7 bases unmatched. Germline-derived CDR1 and CDR2 are MNHEY and SMNVEV (reference sequence).

The chain couples TRBV30 to TRBJ1-2; 9 positions match TRBD1. Germline trimming cut 1 base from V and 3 bases from J; bases unmatched to any gene: 6. Germline loops: CDR1 GTSNPN, CDR2 SVGIG (reference sequence). This CDR3 contains 15 residues. The CDR3 DNA sequence: TGTGCCTGGAGTGGCGGACAGGGGAGTTACTATGGCTACACCTTC. Amino acids: CAWSGGQGSYYGYTF.

The chain links TRBV30 to TRBJ2-1, with TRBD2 matching over 9 bases. Losses at the gene ends were 1 base for V and 5 bases for J; bases not matched to a gene: 9. The germline V gene encodes CDR1 GTSNPN and CDR2 SVGIG (reference sequence). CDR3 size: 16 residues. The CDR3 sequence: CAWSGGVLAGNNEQFF. CDR3 DNA: TGTGCCTGGAGTGGGGGTGTGCTAGCGGGAAACAATGAGCAGTTCTTC.

The CDR3 reads CATSEGTGGYGYTF. The CDR3 DNA reads as TGTGCCACCAGTGAAGGGACAGGGGGCTATGGCTACACCTTC. The rearrangement links TRBV24-1 to TRBJ1-2, with TRBD1 matching 11 bases. The CDR3 contains 14 residues. Germline lookup yields CDR1 KGHDR and CDR2 SFDVKD. V dropped 4 bases and J dropped 4; count of bases not matched to a gene: 1.

This clone is a singleton in its sample. The gene calls are TRBV2 and TRBJ2-5, with 10 bases identical to TRBD2. CDR1 and CDR2 (germline): SNHLY, FYNNEI. The CDR3 runs 15 residues. V was pared by 5 bases and J by 5 bases, with 8 bases of the junction left unmatched. The CDR3, as DNA: TGTGCCAGCAGTCAGGCTAGCGGGAGTGGGGAGACCCAGTACTTC. This translates into CASSQASGSGETQYF.

This clone was seen only once. J is TRBJ1-5 and V is TRBV21-1; the table's D gene call, TRBD1, was not cross checked with the DNA. TRBV21-1 is a pseudogene segment. The CDR3 consists of 18 residues. Here the CDR3 reads CASSHDRQGALENQPQHF. The CDR3 region has the DNA TGTGCCAGCAGCCATGATAGGCAGGGGGCCCTCGAGAATCAGCCCCAGCATTTT.

The V and J genes are TRBV3-1 (or the pseudogene TRBV3-2) and TRBJ2-1, with 13 bases fitting TRBD2. Germline V gene lookup returns CDR1 LGHDT and CDR2 YNNKEL (reference sequence). The CDR3 is 16 amino acids. Unmatched junction bases numbered 7, after V lost 4 bases and J lost 7 bases. CDR3 in amino acids: CASSPLRLAGGNEQFF. The CDR3 DNA is TGTGCCAGCAGCCCTTTAAGACTAGCGGGAGGTAATGAGCAGTTCTTC.

This clone was recorded a few times. The gene calls are TRBV6-6 and TRBJ1-1; D uncertain. The CDR3 is 11 amino acids. V dropped 10 bases and J dropped 4 bases, with 10 bases sitting between them. Germline CDR1 reads MNHNY; CDR2 reads SVGAGI (reference sequence). CDR3 bases: TGTGCCACCGGGGTGGGCACTGAAGCTTTCTTT. Its translation: CATGVGTEAFF.

The CDR3 here is CASSLGGGTGNEKLFF. CDR3 in DNA: TGTGCCAGCAGCTTGGGCGGGGGCACTGGGAATGAAAAACTGTTTTTT. The chain links TRBV7-2 to TRBJ1-4, with TRBD1 as a possible D gene (6 bases). V lost 3 bases to trimming and J lost 5 bases, with 16 bases between them. Germline loops: CDR1 SGHTA, CDR2 FQGNSA. The CDR3 is 16 residues long.

The CDR3, as DNA: TGTGCCAGCAGCAAGGCCAGGCGCAATCAGCCCCAGCATTTT. It specifies CASSKARRNQPQHF. The V and J genes are TRBV21-1 and TRBJ1-5; whether TRBD1, the table's D call, matches the DNA was not checked. TRBV21-1 represents a pseudogene. The CDR3 extends over 14 amino acids.

The gene calls are TRBV12-3 or TRBV12-4 and TRBJ1-1; D ambiguous. The ends were cut back, 3 bases at V and 2 bases at J, with 7 bases in the middle. The CDR3 sequence is 13 residues long. The CDR3: CASSLEYNTEAFF. The CDR3 DNA follows: TGTGCCAGCAGTTTGGAGTATAACACTGAAGCTTTCTTT.

The chain is built from TRBV10-2 and TRBJ1-1, with D possibly being TRBD1 (6 bases). Trimming took off 7 bases at V and 5 bases at J, with 23 bases between the two ends. This CDR3 contains 16 residues. Germline V gene lookup returns CDR1 WSHSY and CDR2 SAAADI. The DNA of the CDR3 is TGCGCCAGCACCGCCACCACAGGGTCGGATGTGACTGAAGCTTTCTTT. Encoded protein: CASTATTGSDVTEAFF.

The rearrangement links TRBV9 to TRBJ1-1; 7 nucleotides agree with TRBD1. J gave up 3 bases and V 3 bases, and 8 bases lay outside the gene matches. The germline V gene encodes CDR1 SGDLS and CDR2 YYNGEE. The CDR3 covers 15 residues. CDR3 sequence: CASSAHEGAYTEAFF. As DNA, the CDR3 is TGTGCCAGCAGCGCCCATGAGGGGGCATACACTGAAGCTTTCTTT.

The chain recombines TRBV7-8 with TRBJ1-4, with D maybe TRBD1 (5 bases). In germline, CDR1 is SGHVS, CDR2 FQNEAQ. This CDR3 region has 13 residues. The V and J ends lost 4 bases and 10 bases respectively, with 13 bases between them. CDR3 protein: CASSSIREGKLFF. The CDR3 DNA is TGTGCCAGCAGCTCTATCAGGGAGGGAAAACTGTTTTTT.

The chain is built from TRBV25-1 and TRBJ2-1; TRBD1 might be the D (6 bases). The CDR3 covers 16 residues. Trimming left V 3 bases short and J 0 bases short, with 12 bases between. Germline V CDR1 and CDR2: MGHDK, SYGVNS. The DNA of the CDR3 is TGTGCCAGCAGTGATTCGACAGGTAGCTCCTACAATGAGCAGTTCTTC. Its protein product is CASSDSTGSSYNEQFF.

V and J are TRBV6-5 and TRBJ2-1; possibly TRBD2 for D (6 bases). Germline loops: CDR1 MNHEY, CDR2 SVGAGI. This CDR3 has 14 amino acids. V lost 8 bases and J lost 0, with 11 bases in between. CDR3 residues: CASRRGISYNEQFF. The CDR3 coding sequence is TGTGCCAGCCGCCGGGGGATCTCCTACAATGAGCAGTTCTTC.

The chain combines TRBV29-1 with TRBJ2-7; 12 bases are shared with TRBD2. Per germline, CDR1 SQVTM and CDR2 ANQGSEA. V lost 8 bases to trimming and J lost 4 bases; unmatched junction nucleotides: 6. The CDR3 consists of 13 residues. The CDR3 region is CSFSSGRAYEQYF. As DNA, the CDR3 is TGCAGCTTCTCTAGCGGGAGGGCGTACGAGCAGTACTTC.

This clone was seen a handful of times. J is TRBJ1-1 and V is TRBV11-2, with 7 positions matching TRBD1. The CDR3 covers 13 residues. J was trimmed by 10 bases and V by 5 bases; bases with no gene match: 10. Germline V gene data show CDR1 as SGHAT and CDR2 as FQNNGV. The chain's CDR3 is CASSPRDRGLAFF. CDR3 in DNA: TGTGCCAGCAGCCCACGGGACAGAGGGTTAGCTTTCTTT.

V is TRBV7-3 and J is TRBJ2-3; D unclear. This CDR3 spans 12 amino acids. CDR1 is SGHTA, CDR2 FQGTGA, per germline. V gave up 5 bases and J gave up 0 bases, with 3 bases separating them. CDR3 in DNA: TGTGCCAGCAGCACTAGCACAGATACGCAGTATTTT. It specifies CASSTSTDTQYF. The whole variable domain, filled in from reference TRBV7-3 and TRBJ2-3, reads GAGVSQTPSNKVTEKGKYVELRCDPISGHTALYWYRQSLGQGPEFLIYFQGTGAADDSGLPNDRFFAVRPEGSVSTLKIQRTERGDSAVYLCASSTSTDTQYFGPGTRLTVL.

The chain links TRBV5-1 to TRBJ2-2, with 9 bases identical to TRBD1. The V segment lost 5 bases and the J segment 6 bases; nucleotides outside the gene matches: 8. Germline lookup yields CDR1 SGHRS and CDR2 YFSETQ. The length of the CDR3 is 15 residues. The CDR3 sequence: CASSSGTGFSGELFF. In DNA, the CDR3 is TGCGCCAGCAGTTCCGGGACAGGGTTTTCCGGGGAGCTGTTTTTT.

The chain combines TRBV5-1 with TRBJ2-1; D not resolved. The V and J ends lost 2 bases and 8 bases respectively, with 14 bases between them. Germline V gene sequence: CDR1 SGHRS, CDR2 YFSETQ. The CDR3 is 14 residues long. The CDR3 region has the DNA TGCGCCAGCAGCTTCCTCCGAGGCTATGATGAGCAGTTCTTC. This gives the protein CASSFLRGYDEQFF.

This clone was counted once. This chain connects TRBV5-5 to TRBJ1-1, with D perhaps TRBD1 (6 bases). With 3 bases removed from V and 1 base from J, the gap between germline ends came to 10 bases. Looked up from germline, CDR1 is SGHKS and CDR2 is YYEKEE (reference sequence). CDR3 length: 14 residues. CDR3 bases: TGTGCCAGCAGCTGGGGACATTCGAACACTGAAGCTTTCTTT. This encodes CASSWGHSNTEAFF.

The V and J genes are TRBV11-2 and TRBJ2-3; D remains unclear. The CDR3 consists of 14 residues. The germline V gene encodes CDR1 SGHAT and CDR2 FQNNGV. V lost 1 base, J lost 3 bases, and 8 bases lay in between. The CDR3 loop reads CASSLGVGTDTQYF. CDR3 in DNA: TGTGCCAGCAGCTTAGGCGTCGGGACAGATACGCAGTATTTT.

V is TRBV5-1 and J is TRBJ1-4; D possibly corresponds to TRBD1 (6 bases). Germline V CDR1 and CDR2: SGHRS, YFSETQ. V shed 4 bases and J shed 5 bases, with 18 bases lying between them. This CDR3 spans 16 amino acids. For the CDR3, the DNA is TGCGCCAGCAGCCCGGAGGCAGGGGCTGGGAATGAAAAACTGTTTTTT. Residues: CASSPEAGAGNEKLFF.

This chain uses TRBV2 with TRBJ2-5; D might be TRBD2 (6 bases). Germline CDR1 is SNHLY and CDR2 is FYNNEI. The ends were cut back, 5 bases at V and 5 bases at J, with 21 bases in the middle. CDR3 length: 16 residues. The DNA of the CDR3 is TGTGCCAGCAGTTCCGGGGGAGCGGTACTGGGGGAGACCCAGTACTTC. It is translated as CASSSGGAVLGETQYF.

V is TRBV30 and J is TRBJ1-2; 8 bases agree with TRBD1. J lost 6 bases, V lost 2 bases, and 5 bases had no gene match. Looked up from germline, CDR1 is GTSNPN and CDR2 is SVGIG (reference sequence). This CDR3 comprises 13 residues. The DNA for the CDR3 is TGTGCCTGGAGTCGGGACAGGCCCCATGGCTACACCTTC. Protein sequence: CAWSRDRPHGYTF.